This section outlines one T cell receptor beta chain sequence together with its context. This entry belongs to a study of T cell changes during pregnancy in multiple sclerosis. Sequencing was performed with immunoSEQ multiplex PCR; in TCRdb, only in-frame clones are kept and a portion is missing. The repertoire holds approximately 30,000 clones, with around nine tenths as singletons. The V gene's germline CDR1 is SGHTA and CDR2 FQGNSA. There are 13 residues in the CDR3. Unmatched junction bases numbered 1, after V lost 2 bases and J lost 5 bases. The genes are TRBV7-2 and TRBJ2-7; 9 bases agree with TRBD1. The TCR originated in a female donor in good health, enrolled as a control in a pregnancy study. This sample comprised CD4+ T cells from peripheral blood mononuclear cells, obtained in the first trimester of pregnancy. CDR3 region: CASSLRDRDEQYF. Here the CDR3 DNA reads TGTGCCAGCAGCTTAAGGGACAGGGACGAGCAGTACTTC.